Following are 22 T cell receptor beta chains from one sample sequenced in a study of blood T cell repertoires in COVID-19 (dated by TCRdb to the early 2020s). The library relied on the immunoSEQ multiplex PCR assay. This is the immuneACCESS table as TCRdb keeps it, with only in-frame sequences that have V and J called. A part of the clones is gone; compared with another copy, unresolved V genes explain less than half, and the rest is unexplained. The sample includes over 150,000 clones, with approximately 83% observed a single time. Roughly 11% of the sample rests with the top ten. Sequencing used peripheral blood. The receptors derive from a man between 70 and 80 years old with active or convalescent COVID-19.

The chain links TRBV11-3 to TRBJ1-1; tentative D call: TRBD1 (6 bases). Germline loops: CDR1 SGHNT, CDR2 YENEEA. CDR3 size: 14 residues. V was clipped by 2 bases and J by 1 base, with 8 bases between them. The CDR3 loop is CASSLWGQNTEAFF. The CDR3 DNA sequence: TGTGCCAGCAGCTTATGGGGGCAGAACACTGAAGCTTTCTTT.

The CDR3 DNA reads as TGCGCCAGCAGCCCAGTCCCTACAGTTACCTACGAGCAGTACTTC. Translation: CASSPVPTVTYEQYF. The rearrangement joins TRBV5-1 to TRBJ2-7; D unresolved. V was shortened by 4 bases and J by 2 bases, with 16 bases between the two germline ends. Germline CDR1 and CDR2: SGHRS and YFSETQ. The CDR3 loop spans 15 amino acids.

Notes on this clone: Other DNA sequences in this sample translate to the same CDR3. The CDR3 DNA sequence: TGTGCCAGCAGTTTACGGGGTGGCTATGGCTACACCTTC. Its translation: CASSLRGGYGYTF. The genes are TRBV27 and TRBJ1-2, with D hard to call. Trimming stripped 2 bases from V and 4 bases from J, with 8 bases between. This CDR3 is built from 13 residues. Per germline, CDR1 MNHEY and CDR2 SMNVEV (reference sequence).

The genes are TRBV6-4 and TRBJ2-1; TRBD2 is a possible D gene (5 bases). This CDR3 is 13 amino acids long. Germline CDR1 and CDR2: MRHNA and SNTAGT. Between the trimmed V and J ends, which lost 6 bases and 2 bases, there was a span of 8 bases. The CDR3, as DNA: TGTGCCAGCAGCCGGGAACCCTACAATGAGCAGTTCTTC. As protein: CASSREPYNEQFF.

Here the CDR3 reads CASRLQGAQGYTF. CDR3 sequence (DNA): TGTGCCAGCAGATTACAGGGGGCGCAGGGCTACACCTTC. The chain joins TRBV27 to TRBJ1-2, with 9 positions matching TRBD1. This CDR3 is built from 13 residues. Germline V gene sequence: CDR1 MNHEY, CDR2 SMNVEV (reference sequence). After removal of 6 bases from V and 8 bases from J, the junction contained 7 bases not matched to a gene.

This clone appeared once. V and J are TRBV27 and TRBJ2-2; 16 nucleotides align to TRBD2. This CDR3 spans 17 amino acids. From germline, CDR1 is MNHEY and CDR2 SMNVEV (reference sequence). V trimming: 5 bases; J trimming: 6 bases; junction bases outside the gene matches: 6. CDR3 nucleotides: TGTGCCAGCAGTCAACCGGGACTAGCGGGAGGGCCCGGGGAGCTGTTTTTT. Translation gives CASSQPGLAGGPGELFF.

This chain connects TRBV19 to TRBJ1-1; no clear D. The germline V gene encodes CDR1 LNHDA and CDR2 SQIVND (reference sequence). The CDR3 is 14 amino acids. V was shortened by 6 bases and J by 1 base, with 12 bases between the two germline ends. CDR3 DNA: TGTGCCAGTAGGGGCCGGGAAAGGAACACTGAAGCTTTCTTT. It encodes CASRGRERNTEAFF.

V usage is TRBV6-2 or TRBV6-3 and J usage is TRBJ2-7; 8 bases are shared with TRBD1. Germline values: CDR1 MNHEY, CDR2 SVGEGT. The CDR3 runs 16 residues. Trimming at V came to 5 bases and at J to 3 bases, leaving 12 bases not matched to a gene. The CDR3 reads CASSKRGAGGRYEQYF. CDR3 nucleotide sequence: TGTGCCAGCAGTAAGCGCGGGGCAGGGGGCCGCTACGAGCAGTACTTC.

The chain carries TRBV6-5 and TRBJ1-1; D is uncertain. V lost 6 bases and J lost 6, with 14 bases in between. This CDR3 is 13 amino acids long. In germline, CDR1 is MNHEY, CDR2 SVGAGI. The CDR3 coding sequence is TGTGCCAGCAGAGGTCAAAGAACAGCTGAAGCTTTCTTT. It yields the protein CASRGQRTAEAFF.

The chain uses TRBV10-2 and TRBJ2-7; no clear D. The germline V gene has CDR1 WSHSY and CDR2 SAAADI. Trimming took 6 bases from V and 0 from J, leaving 9 bases between them. The CDR3 extends over 13 amino acids. As DNA, the CDR3 is TGCGCCAGCAGACTTGGCGGCTCCTACGAGCAGTACTTC. This gives the protein CASRLGGSYEQYF.

The V call is TRBV7-9, the J call TRBJ1-2; D unresolved. This CDR3 is built from 16 residues. Trimming left V 7 bases short and J 0 bases short, with 18 bases between. CDR1 is SEHNR, CDR2 FQNEAQ, per germline (reference sequence). CDR3 in amino acids: CASTGLGLLTNYGYTF. Written as DNA, the CDR3 is TGTGCCAGCACCGGTCTTGGGCTACTTACTAACTATGGCTACACCTTC.

The V gene is TRBV6-2 or TRBV6-3, the J gene TRBJ2-1; 10 bases match TRBD1. V shed 0 bases, J shed 4 bases, and the junction held 6 bases outside the gene matches. This CDR3 spans 17 amino acids. Looked up from germline, CDR1 is MNHEY and CDR2 is SVGEGT. The CDR3 sequence: CASSYSPGTGVYNEQFF. CDR3 nucleotides: TGTGCCAGCAGTTACTCCCCCGGGACAGGGGTTTACAATGAGCAGTTCTTC.

The chain recombines TRBV14 with TRBJ2-1; 11 positions match TRBD2. Germline V gives CDR1 SGHDN, CDR2 FVKESK. The CDR3 consists of 14 residues. Trimming took 4 bases from V and 9 from J; bases not matched to a gene: 5. The CDR3 DNA follows: TGTGCCAGCAGCCCACTAGCGGGAGTGGCTGAGCAGTTCTTC. Protein product: CASSPLAGVAEQFF.

The chain carries TRBV20-1 and TRBJ1-1; D is undetermined. V lost 4 bases and J 5 bases, leaving 8 bases between the germline ends. This CDR3 spans 11 amino acids. Germline V gene sequence: CDR1 DFQATT, CDR2 SNEGSKA (reference sequence). The CDR3 sequence is CSATGGTEAFF. The CDR3 DNA is TGCAGTGCTACTGGAGGGACTGAAGCTTTCTTT.

The table lists this clone with a few counts. The V and J genes are TRBV9 and TRBJ1-4, with 10 bases that match TRBD1. This CDR3 region has 18 residues. Germline CDR1 reads SGDLS; CDR2 reads YYNGEE. The V segment lost 0 bases and the J segment 1 base; nucleotides outside the gene matches: 6. The CDR3 nucleotides are TGTGCCAGCAGCGTAGGACAGGGGGCGCCGGGAACTAATGAAAAACTGTTTTTT. Amino acid sequence: CASSVGQGAPGTNEKLFF. Based on the CDR3 plus reference TRBV9 and TRBJ1-4, the full variable domain is DSGVTQTPKHLITATGQRVTLRCSPRSGDLSVYWYQQSLDQGLQFLIQYYNGEERAKGNILERFSAQQFPDLHSELNLSSLELGDSALYFCASSVGQGAPGTNEKLFFGSGTQLSVL.

This clone was seen a handful of times. The chain combines TRBV7-2 with TRBJ1-1; tentatively, D is TRBD1 (6 bases). Looked up from germline, CDR1 is SGHTA and CDR2 is FQGNSA. This CDR3 has 14 amino acids. V was trimmed by 5 bases and J by 1 base, leaving 11 bases between them. The CDR3 here is CASSATRGNTEAFF. The CDR3 DNA reads TGTGCCAGCAGCGCGACCAGGGGGAACACTGAAGCTTTCTTT.

The chain recombines TRBV6-5 with TRBJ1-4; a possible D gene is TRBD1 (6 bases). V was clipped by 6 bases and J by 3 bases, with 14 bases between them. Looked up from germline, CDR1 is MNHEY and CDR2 is SVGAGI. This CDR3 contains 15 residues. The CDR3, as DNA: TGTGCCAGCAGGCCTACAGGGTTGGCTAATGAAAAACTGTTTTTT. Translating gives CASRPTGLANEKLFF.

The gene calls are TRBV9 and TRBJ2-3, with D maybe TRBD2 (5 bases). The CDR3 runs 14 residues. V was shortened by 4 bases and J by 8 bases, with 17 bases between the two germline ends. Per the germline V gene, CDR1 is SGDLS and CDR2 is YYNGEE. Written as DNA, the CDR3 is TGTGCCAGCAGCAAAGCGGAGTCCCGAGGTACGCAGTATTTT. This sequence encodes CASSKAESRGTQYF.

This rearrangement joins TRBV7-8 to TRBJ2-5; the match to TRBD1 covers 7 bases. With 5 bases clipped from V and 3 bases from J, the junction kept 6 bases outside the gene matches. Germline assignment: CDR1 SGHVS and CDR2 FQNEAQ. The CDR3 covers 14 residues. CDR3 DNA sequence: TGTGCCAGCAGCCTAGAAGGGACAGAAGAGACCCAGTACTTC. It encodes CASSLEGTEETQYF. Full variable domain (remainder filled in from reference TRBV7-8 and TRBJ2-5): GAGVSQSPRYKVAKRGQDVALRCDPISGHVSLFWYQQALGQGPEFLTYFQNEAQLDKSGLPSDRFFAERPEGSVSTLKIQRTQQEDSAVYLCASSLEGTEETQYFGPGTRLLVL.

The V gene is TRBV7-3, the J gene TRBJ1-1; TRBD1 matches 8 bases. V was pared by 4 bases and J by 1 base, with 5 bases of the junction left unmatched. The germline V gene encodes CDR1 SGHTA and CDR2 FQGTGA. CDR3 length: 15 amino acids. In DNA form, the CDR3 reads TGTGCCAGCAGCTCACAGACAGGGGAGAACACTGAAGCTTTCTTT. Translation: CASSSQTGENTEAFF.

The table lists this clone with a few counts. J is TRBJ1-3 and V is TRBV7-9; maybe TRBD1 (6 bases). Germline lookup yields CDR1 SEHNR and CDR2 FQNEAQ (reference sequence). V was trimmed by 2 bases and J by 1 base, leaving 15 bases between them. The CDR3 loop spans 17 amino acids. The CDR3 loop is CASSLKVGTLSGNTIYF. In DNA, the CDR3 is TGTGCCAGCAGCTTAAAAGTGGGGACATTGTCTGGAAACACCATATATTTT.

This clone came up once. J is TRBJ1-1 and V is TRBV7-9; the match to TRBD1 covers 8 bases. The length of the CDR3 is 12 residues. Looked up from germline, CDR1 is SEHNR and CDR2 is FQNEAQ (reference sequence). With V trimmed by 3 bases and J by 11 bases, 5 bases remained unmatched. CDR3 sequence: CASSFSGGMAFF. The CDR3 DNA sequence: TGTGCCAGCAGCTTTTCAGGGGGCATGGCTTTCTTT. The whole variable domain, filled in from reference TRBV7-9 and TRBJ1-1, reads DTGVSQNPRHKITKRGQNVTFRCDPISEHNRLYWYRQTLGQGPEFLTYFQNEAQLEKSRLLSDRFSAERPKGSFSTLEIQRTEQGDSAMYLCASSFSGGMAFFGQGTRLTVV.